The 4 T cell receptor beta chains presented below share a single source sample, sequenced in a study of immune cell composition in non-small cell lung cancer. Profiling relied on immunoSEQ multiplex PCR, and the TCRdb table lists in-frame clones only, not all of them. The table has several thousand clones, around four fifths seen once. The sample consisted of lung tumor tissue. The source of these receptors is a human donor with non-small cell lung cancer.

The genes are TRBV18 and TRBJ2-2; 9 nucleotides align to TRBD2. The germline gives CDR1 KGHSH, CDR2 LQKENI. CDR3 length equals 15 residues. Trimming at V came to 3 bases and at J to 1 base, leaving 0 bases not matched to a gene. The CDR3 loop is CASSPTSGNTGELFF. DNA of the CDR3: TGTGCCAGCTCACCGACTAGCGGGAACACCGGGGAGCTGTTTTTT. Supplemented by reference TRBV18 and TRBJ2-2, the full variable domain reads NAGVMQNPRHLVRRRGQEARLRCSPMKGHSHVYWYRQLPEEGLKFMVYLQKENIIDESGMPKERFSAEFPKEGPSILRIQQVVRGDSAAYFCASSPTSGNTGELFFGEGSRLTVL.

CDR3 sequence (DNA): TGTGCCAGTAGTATAGTACTGCGTAGCGCAAGCTCCTACAATGAGCAGTTCTTC. Encoded protein: CASSIVLRSASSYNEQFF. The gene calls are TRBV19 and TRBJ2-1; tentatively, D is TRBD2 (5 bases). Germline V gives CDR1 LNHDA, CDR2 SQIVND (reference sequence). V dropped 1 base and J dropped 0 bases, with 16 bases sitting between them. The CDR3 extends over 18 amino acids.

The chain recombines TRBV7-9 with TRBJ1-4, with D maybe TRBD1 (6 bases). V gave up 3 bases and J gave up 1 base, with 9 bases separating them. The CDR3 extends over 15 amino acids. The germline V gene has CDR1 SEHNR and CDR2 FQNEAQ (reference sequence). The CDR3 nucleotides read TGTGCCAGCAGCTTTCCAGGGGTAACTAATGAAAAACTGTTTTTT. Residues: CASSFPGVTNEKLFF. Filled out from reference TRBV7-9 and TRBJ1-4, the complete variable domain reads DTGVSQNPRHKITKRGQNVTFRCDPISEHNRLYWYRQTLGQGPEFLTYFQNEAQLEKSRLLSDRFSAERPKGSFSTLEIQRTEQGDSAMYLCASSFPGVTNEKLFFGSGTQLSVL.

This clone was observed a single time. The V and J genes are TRBV9 and TRBJ1-4; 9 bases are shared with TRBD1. Trimming at V came to 0 bases and at J to 7 bases, leaving 7 bases not matched to a gene. The CDR3 runs to 16 residues. The germline V gene encodes CDR1 SGDLS and CDR2 YYNGEE. The CDR3 spells CASSVAQGQGGEKLFF. The CDR3 DNA reads as TGTGCCAGCAGCGTAGCTCAGGGACAGGGAGGTGAAAAACTGTTTTTT.